This paragraph reports one T cell receptor beta chain. This specimen comes from a study of T cell changes during pregnancy in multiple sclerosis. Data came from immunoSEQ multiplex PCR; TCRdb stores just in-frame clones and leaves some out. The sample carries about 38,000 clones, more than 75% recorded once. Germline CDR1 SEHNR, CDR2 FQNEAQ (reference sequence). V dropped 3 bases and J dropped 5 bases, with 13 bases sitting between them. CDR3 length: 14 amino acids. The chain links TRBV7-9 to TRBJ1-1, with a weak D call TRBD1 (5 bases). The sequencing here drew on CD8+ T cells from peripheral blood mononuclear cells, taken in the third trimester of pregnancy. This TCR was sampled from a female donor with multiple sclerosis, enrolled in a pregnancy study. CDR3 sequence (DNA): TGTGCCAGCAGCTTTGGGGCAGGGTGGACTGAAGCTTTCTTT. Translated, it gives CASSFGAGWTEAFF.